These 13 T cell receptor beta chains originate from one sample sequenced in a study of blood T cells in healthy people across ages. Primers used in a second PCR of roughly 6 to 11 cycles were a sample-barcoded 5' primer and a J-beta primer mix. TCRdb fed the 5' RACE reads into MiXCR, producing one record per CDR3 protein. Among 1,500,000 or so distinct CDR3 sequences, under 55% were seen once, and the ten largest hold around 4%. Source material: blood. The receptors were gathered from a woman younger than 35 in good health.

V gene TRBV7-9 combines with J gene TRBJ2-3; 8 nucleotides align to TRBD2. The junction had 5 bases not matched to a gene; V was cut back by 6 bases and J by 0 bases. The CDR3 is 15 amino acids. Germline lookup yields CDR1 SEHNR and CDR2 FQNEAQ (reference sequence). CDR3 in amino acids: CASRGLAASTDTQYF. In DNA form, the CDR3 reads TGTGCCAGCAGAGGACTAGCTGCTAGCACAGATACGCAGTATTTT.

The V and J genes are TRBV4-1 and TRBJ1-2; TRBD1 might be the D (5 bases). Germline assignment: CDR1 MGHRA and CDR2 YSYEKL. The CDR3 covers 15 residues. Trimming removed 3 bases from V and 8 bases from J, with 19 bases in between. The CDR3 is CASSQGPHGDSGYTF. CDR3 coding DNA: TGCGCCAGCAGCCAGGGGCCCCACGGCGATTCAGGCTACACCTTC.

V gene TRBV6-5 combines with J gene TRBJ1-2; possible D gene TRBD1, 5 bases. In germline, CDR1 is MNHEY, CDR2 SVGAGI. V was cut by 5 bases and J by 7 bases, with 17 bases left in between. The CDR3 totals 14 residues. The chain's CDR3 is CASSLQGFGAGYTF. CDR3 bases: TGTGCCAGCAGTCTCCAGGGATTCGGCGCTGGCTACACCTTC.

In its sample, this clonotype was seen many times. The gene calls are TRBV7-2 and TRBJ2-7; TRBD2 matches at 11 bases. Looked up from germline, CDR1 is SGHTA and CDR2 is FQGNSA. The CDR3 has 14 amino acids. J gave up 3 bases and V 4 bases, and 2 bases lay outside the gene matches. This chain's CDR3 is CASSSTSGGYEQYF. The CDR3 DNA sequence: TGTGCCAGCAGCTCTACTAGCGGGGGCTACGAGCAGTACTTC.

The rearrangement uses TRBV11-2 and TRBJ2-3; 11 bases map to TRBD2. CDR1 SGHAT and CDR2 FQNNGV come from the germline V gene. The length of the CDR3 is 17 residues. V lost 3 bases, J lost 2 bases, and 7 bases stayed unmatched. CDR3 DNA sequence: TGTGCCAGCAGCTTGAGGCTAGCGGGGGGAACCACAGATACGCAGTATTTT. This translates into CASSLRLAGGTTDTQYF.

The chain joins TRBV9 to TRBJ2-7; 8 nucleotides line up with TRBD1. The CDR3 covers 16 residues. V was clipped by 4 bases and J by 7 bases; unmatched bases: 16. Germline V gene sequence: CDR1 SGDLS, CDR2 YYNGEE. The chain's CDR3 is CASSNTAGQVYDEQYF. CDR3 nucleotides: TGTGCCAGCAGCAATACTGCGGGACAGGTTTATGATGAGCAGTACTTC.

This chain connects TRBV15 to TRBJ2-4; unclear D gene. The CDR3 has 16 residues. CDR1 and CDR2 from the germline V gene are LNHNV and YYDKDF (reference sequence). Trimming took off 1 base at V and 9 bases at J, with 19 bases between the two ends. CDR3 sequence (DNA): TGTGCCACCAGCAGAGGAGTCGAAGATCAAGGCCCCATTCAGTACTTC. This gives the protein CATSRGVEDQGPIQYF.

The chain carries TRBV11-2 and TRBJ2-1, with D possibly matching TRBD2 (6 bases). This CDR3 spans 15 amino acids. Germline CDR1 SGHAT, CDR2 FQNNGV. V lost 1 base and J 9 bases, leaving 16 bases between the germline ends. The DNA of the CDR3 is TGTGCCAGCAGCTTAGGGACTATACGTAGAACTGAGCAGTTCTTC. This sequence encodes CASSLGTIRRTEQFF.

The V and J genes are TRBV12-3 or TRBV12-4 and TRBJ1-5, with a tentative D call TRBD1 (5 bases). This CDR3 comprises 14 residues. The V gene lost 2 bases and the J gene lost 4 bases, with 9 bases spanning the gap. The chain's CDR3 is CASSLWGMNQPQHF. The CDR3 DNA is TGTGCCAGCAGTTTATGGGGCATGAATCAGCCCCAGCATTTT.

The rearrangement links TRBV20-1 to TRBJ1-2; D is perhaps TRBD1 (5 bases). V lost 5 bases and J lost 4, with 14 bases in between. The V gene's germline CDR1 is DFQATT and CDR2 SNEGSKA (reference sequence). The CDR3 consists of 13 residues. Here the CDR3 reads CSAGGEGSYGYTF. Here the CDR3 DNA reads TGCAGTGCTGGAGGGGAGGGCTCCTATGGCTACACCTTC.

This clonotype was observed a handful of times. This sequence joins TRBV29-1 and TRBJ1-2, with D unresolved. Germline V gene lookup returns CDR1 SQVTM and CDR2 ANQGSEA. The CDR3 loop spans 13 amino acids. V lost 0 bases and J 2 bases, leaving 7 bases between the germline ends. CDR3 coding DNA: TGCAGCGTTGAAGAGGGCAACAACTATGGCTACACCTTC. Translating gives CSVEEGNNYGYTF.

The chain carries TRBV6-6 and TRBJ2-1; D is possibly TRBD2 (6 bases). The germline V gene encodes CDR1 MNHNY and CDR2 SVGAGI (reference sequence). The CDR3 has 14 amino acids. The V end lost 2 bases, the J end lost 6 bases, and 11 bases lay between the germline ends. The CDR3 sequence: CASSYAGLCNEQFF. The CDR3 region has the DNA TGTGCCAGCAGTTACGCGGGGCTCTGCAATGAGCAGTTCTTC.

This clonotype was seen a few times. The chain recombines TRBV7-9 with TRBJ2-5, with 10 bases that match TRBD1. TRBJ2-7 explains the end of the DNA better; the J call may be wrong. Germline lookup yields CDR1 SEHNR and CDR2 FQNEAQ (reference sequence). The CDR3 consists of 16 residues. CDR3 residues: CASSLEWTGGFYEQYF. The DNA of the CDR3 is TGTGCCAGCAGCTTAGAATGGACAGGGGGTTTCTACGAGCAGTACTTC.